This T cell receptor beta chain was captured by sequencing in a study of cytomegalovirus exposure and HLA in healthy donors. Study as a whole: Genotyping of roughly 400 donors showed that 80% to 85% belonged to the Caucasian-associated ancestry cluster.

In the PCR, 60 Vbeta and 13 Jbeta primers were used. Sequencing was performed with immunoSEQ multiplex PCR; in TCRdb, only in-frame clones are kept and a portion is missing. The table lists fewer than 100,000 clones. For this clone: Other DNA sequences of this sample code for an identical CDR3.

Sequencing was carried out using PBMCs. This sequence was found in a woman aged 60 to 75 in good health and CMV-seronegative.

CDR3: CASSETPRRDTIYF. Written as DNA, the CDR3 is TGTGCCAGCAGTGAAACCCCCAGGAGGGACACCATATATTTT. V and J are TRBV6-1 and TRBJ1-3; D call uncertain. V was cut by 2 bases and J by 8 bases, with 13 bases left in between. The CDR3 totals 14 residues. From germline, CDR1 is MNHNS and CDR2 SASEGT.